The 9 T cell receptor beta chains presented below share a single source sample, sequenced in a study of blood T cell repertoires in COVID-19. Assay used: immunoSEQ multiplex PCR; TCRdb lists only in-frame clones, some missing. The sample consists of about 90,000 clones, around three quarters of them appearing once. The sequenced sample consisted of peripheral blood. The receptor set was obtained from a woman in her 70s with acute or convalescent COVID-19.

The table lists this clone with a few counts. This chain links TRBV28 with TRBJ2-1; 10 bases are shared with TRBD2. J was trimmed by 4 bases and V by 4 bases; bases with no gene match: 4. The CDR3 has 15 amino acids. CDR1 and CDR2 from the germline V gene are MDHEN and SYDVKM. The CDR3 here is CASSYSGGGYNEQFF. CDR3 sequence (DNA): TGTGCCAGCAGTTACAGCGGGGGGGGTTACAATGAGCAGTTCTTC.

This sequence joins TRBV27 and TRBJ2-1; 10 bases match TRBD1. The CDR3 sequence is 18 residues long. Per the germline V gene, CDR1 is MNHEY and CDR2 is SMNVEV (reference sequence). V shed 6 bases and J 7 bases; nucleotides not matched to a gene: 18. The CDR3 loop is CASRRGQGLQVRWNEQFF. CDR3 bases: TGTGCCAGCAGAAGGGGACAGGGGCTTCAGGTTCGATGGAATGAGCAGTTCTTC.

V usage is TRBV6-5 and J usage is TRBJ1-5; D possibly corresponds to TRBD1 (5 bases). The germline V gene encodes CDR1 MNHEY and CDR2 SVGAGI. This CDR3 region has 13 residues. With 6 bases removed from V and 5 bases from J, the gap between germline ends came to 11 bases. As DNA, the CDR3 is TGTGCCAGCAGAACTGGGGGGGATCAGCCCCAGCATTTT. This translates into CASRTGGDQPQHF.

The chain couples TRBV3-1 (or the pseudogene TRBV3-2) to TRBJ2-3; TRBD2 is a possible D gene (7 bases). The CDR3 is 14 residues long. Germline values: CDR1 LGHDT, CDR2 YNNKEL (reference sequence). Trimming took off 1 base at V and 4 bases at J, with 9 bases between the two ends. The CDR3 DNA sequence: TGTGCCAGCAGCCAAGGGGGGGGCCCAGATACGCAGTATTTT. Amino acids: CASSQGGGPDTQYF.

The chain carries TRBV14 and TRBJ2-1, with 8 bases identical to TRBD2. This CDR3 has 17 amino acids. Germline assignment: CDR1 SGHDN and CDR2 FVKESK. Trimming removed 3 bases from V and 4 bases from J; junction bases left unmatched: 11. The DNA of the CDR3 is TGTGCCAGCAGCCATGTCCTGCGGGAGGCTCATTACAATGAGCAGTTCTTC. This codes for CASSHVLREAHYNEQFF.

The chain links TRBV3-1 (or the pseudogene TRBV3-2) to TRBJ2-3; the match to TRBD2 covers 14 bases. In germline, CDR1 is LGHDT, CDR2 YNNKEL (reference sequence). J lost 7 bases, V lost 4 bases, and 10 bases had no gene match. The CDR3 sequence is 17 residues long. The CDR3 DNA sequence: TGTGCCAGCAGCCCCGAGACTAGCGGGAGGGCCGGGAATACGCAGTATTTT. It specifies CASSPETSGRAGNTQYF.

The chain carries TRBV19 and TRBJ1-5; 10 bases are a match to TRBD1. Germline CDR1 and CDR2: LNHDA and SQIVND (reference sequence). The junction had 11 bases not matched to a gene; V was cut back by 5 bases and J by 7 bases. This CDR3 is 16 amino acids long. CDR3 residues: CASSFSGTGVEQPQHF. For the CDR3, the DNA is TGTGCCAGTAGTTTTTCCGGGACAGGGGTTGAGCAGCCCCAGCATTTT. Full variable domain (missing parts from reference TRBV19 and TRBJ1-5): DGGITQSPKYLFRKEGQNVTLSCEQNLNHDAMYWYRQDPGQGLRLIYYSQIVNDFQKGDIAEGYSVSREKKESFPLTVTSAQKNPTAFYLCASSFSGTGVEQPQHFGDGTRLSIL.

This chain joins TRBV5-4 and TRBJ2-5; the match to TRBD2 covers 9 bases. The V and J ends lost 2 bases and 5 bases, in that order; junction bases with no gene match: 10. CDR3 size: 16 residues. Germline lookup yields CDR1 SGHNT and CDR2 YYREEE (reference sequence). The CDR3 DNA reads as TGTGCCAGCAGCTTAGGCGGTAGCGGGAGCGGGGAGACCCAGTACTTC. Protein sequence: CASSLGGSGSGETQYF.

The gene calls are TRBV7-6 and TRBJ1-5; D not resolved. The CDR3 sequence is 15 residues long. The V and J ends lost 1 base and 5 bases respectively, with 12 bases between them. Looked up from germline, CDR1 is SGHVS and CDR2 is FNYEAQ. The chain's CDR3 is CASSLVPNEYQPQHF. The CDR3 DNA follows: TGTGCCAGCAGCTTAGTACCAAATGAGTATCAGCCCCAGCATTTT.